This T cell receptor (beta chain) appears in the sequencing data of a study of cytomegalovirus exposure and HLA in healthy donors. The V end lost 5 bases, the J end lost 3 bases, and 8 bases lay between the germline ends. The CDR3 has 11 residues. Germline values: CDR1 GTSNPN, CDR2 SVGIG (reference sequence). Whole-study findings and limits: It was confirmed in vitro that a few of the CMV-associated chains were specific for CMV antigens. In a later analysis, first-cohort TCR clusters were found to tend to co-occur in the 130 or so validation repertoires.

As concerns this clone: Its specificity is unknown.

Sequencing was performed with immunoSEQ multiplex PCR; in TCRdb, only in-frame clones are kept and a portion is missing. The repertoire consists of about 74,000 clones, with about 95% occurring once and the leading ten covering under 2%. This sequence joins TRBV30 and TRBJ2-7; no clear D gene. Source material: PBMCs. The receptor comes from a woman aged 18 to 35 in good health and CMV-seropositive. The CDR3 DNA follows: TGTGCCTGGGACAAGAACTACGAGCAGTACTTC. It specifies CAWDKNYEQYF.